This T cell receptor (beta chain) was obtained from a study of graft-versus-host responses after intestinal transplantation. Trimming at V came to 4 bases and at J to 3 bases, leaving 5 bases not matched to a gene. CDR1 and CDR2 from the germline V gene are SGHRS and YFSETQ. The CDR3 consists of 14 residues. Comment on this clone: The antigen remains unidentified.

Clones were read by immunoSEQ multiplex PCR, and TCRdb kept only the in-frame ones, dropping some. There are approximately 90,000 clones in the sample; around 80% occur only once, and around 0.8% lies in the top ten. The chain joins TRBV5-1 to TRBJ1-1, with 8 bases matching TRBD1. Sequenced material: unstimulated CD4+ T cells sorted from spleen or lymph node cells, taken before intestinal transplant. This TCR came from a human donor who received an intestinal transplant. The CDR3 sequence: CASSGQGGDTEAFF. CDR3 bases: TGCGCCAGCAGCGGACAGGGAGGGGACACTGAAGCTTTCTTT.